This TCR beta chain is from a study of shared clonotypes between healthy human individuals. Study overall: Donors had three CD4 naive, three CD4 memory, two CD8 naive and one CD8 memory plate apiece.

Profiled with immunoSEQ multiplex PCR; TCRdb holds only in-frame clones, not every one. The data contain about 2 million clones, roughly 94% of them singletons. Study-level findings and limits: Clonotype sharing across donors was expected to vary with sequencing depth.

CD45RO-negative cells were positively selected for CCR7, leaving out terminally differentiated effector memory CD45RA+ cells. The donor population consisted of healthy HIV-negative adults with no recent acute infections or vaccinations. Notes on this clone: What it recognizes is unknown. Additional DNA sequences in this sample encode the identical CDR3.

This CDR3 comprises 12 residues. CDR1 is GTSNPN, CDR2 SVGIG, per germline (reference sequence). The ends were cut back, 2 bases at V and 2 bases at J, with 7 bases in the middle. The chain uses TRBV30 and TRBJ2-7; D may be TRBD1 (5 bases). The material sequenced was naive CD8+ T cells sorted from blood. This TCR derives from a man between 18 and 35 years old in good health. The CDR3 sequence: CAWSLDTYEQYF. Written as DNA, the CDR3 is TGTGCCTGGAGTCTGGACACCTACGAGCAGTACTTC.